Sequencing of this T cell receptor (beta chain) was carried out in a study of blood T cell repertoires in COVID-19. Study at large: The analysed material was cDNA or gDNA that came from T cells, B-cell-depleted T cells, or PBMCs.

Assignment of participants to cohorts was predicated upon participant-reported clinical history. The repertoire was sequenced with immunoSEQ multiplex PCR; TCRdb's copy has only in-frame clones and lacks some. The sample has more than 300,000 clones; 85% to 90% are singletons. V dropped 4 bases and J dropped 5; count of bases not matched to a gene: 7. Germline V gene data show CDR1 as KGHSH and CDR2 as LQKENI. The CDR3 has 15 residues. This clonotype was obtained from a man younger than 45 who had recovered from COVID-19. The specimen sequenced was PBMCs or T cells enriched from blood (not recorded which). The J gene is TRBJ2-7, the V gene TRBV18; 11 bases agree with TRBD2. The CDR3: CASSLTSGVDDEQYF. CDR3 DNA: TGTGCCAGCTCACTGACTAGCGGGGTTGACGACGAGCAGTACTTC.